This T cell receptor beta chain derives from a study of shared clonotypes between healthy human individuals. The protocol was immunoSEQ multiplex PCR, while the TCRdb copy is restricted to in-frame clones and leaves out a portion. This table has millions of clones, about 95% appearing once. The naive CD8 population came from CD45RO-negative cells selected for CCR7, without terminally differentiated effector memory CD45RA+ cells. The CDR3 extends over 12 amino acids. Trimming shortened V by 1 base and J by 13 bases, and 13 bases separated the two germline ends. Germline V lookup: CDR1 SEHNR, CDR2 FQNEAQ (reference sequence).

What was sequenced was naive CD8+ T cells sorted from blood. The rearrangement uses TRBV7-9 and TRBJ2-5; D not certain. The clonotype comes from a man aged 18 to 35 in good health. The CDR3 bases are TGTGCCAGCAGCTTAGGGTCCGGGTCCTCGTACTTC. As protein: CASSLGSGSSYF.